This TCR beta chain was sequenced during a study of CXCR3-negative and CXCR3-positive naive CD8 T cells. Study results and caveats: CXCR3-positive naive cells carried more hydrophobic TRB CDR3s than CXCR3-negative ones.

UMI labels and 5' RACE were used to prepare the TRB cDNA libraries. TCRdb reprocessed the 5' RACE reads and reports one entry per CDR3 protein, with no DNA. Its table lists roughly 80,000 distinct CDR3 sequences. Points on this clonotype: What it binds is unknown.

Germline V gene sequence: CDR1 SQVTM, CDR2 ANQGSEA. This CDR3 has 13 amino acids. Sequenced: naive CXCR3+ CD8+ T cells from blood. Described subset: CD45RO-CCR7+CD27+CD95- naive CD8+ T cells expressing CXCR3 (TNR3+). The TCR was taken from a human donor in good health. Some clones in this sample may be carry-over from other donors' samples. The chain uses TRBV29-1 and TRBJ1-1. The CDR3: CSVDNKPNTEAFF.